Included here is one TCR beta chain sequence, with context. What it recognizes is unknown. Profiled with immunoSEQ multiplex PCR; TCRdb holds only in-frame clones, not every one. Of some 140,000 clones detected, 86% appear once; the ten largest clones hold approximately 20%. This entry comes from a study of cytomegalovirus exposure and HLA in healthy donors. General observations from the study: Investigators reported about 160 TCR beta chains as tied to cytomegalovirus. Most TCR sequences proved rare, with some public TCRs found in many donors. High specificity and sensitivity for cytomegalovirus status were reported for the classifier.

The TCR sequence derives from a young man in good health and CMV-seropositive. Sequences were obtained from PBMCs.

This chain's CDR3 is CASSLDRANYGYTF. CDR3 DNA sequence: TGTGCCAGCAGCCTAGACAGAGCTAACTATGGCTACACCTTC. The chain is built from TRBV13 and TRBJ1-2; perhaps TRBD1 as D (5 bases). The CDR3 totals 14 residues. Germline lookup yields CDR1 PRHDT and CDR2 FYEKMQ (reference sequence). V shed 5 bases and J shed 0 bases, with 10 bases lying between them.